The TCR beta chain under discussion was sequenced for a study of blood T cell repertoires in COVID-19. Study-wide background: The United States, Italy and Spain supplied acute and convalescent COVID-19 samples. T cells, B-cell-depleted T cells, or PBMCs provided the cDNA or gDNA that served as material.

Study processing details: Estimated nucleated cell counts came from reference gene primer amplification. Sequenced by immunoSEQ multiplex PCR; TCRdb stores in-frame clones only, minus some. That table supplies the V and J calls and clone size; D and trimming were determined from the DNA. The sample records under 50,000 clones, approximately 85% being singletons. Trimming took off 0 bases at V and 2 bases at J, with 7 bases between the two ends. The germline V gene has CDR1 SGHRS and CDR2 YFSETQ. This CDR3 has 14 residues. The sequenced sample was peripheral blood. The receptor's source is a man aged 40-49 years with acute or convalescent COVID-19. This chain uses TRBV5-1 with TRBJ2-3; no clear D. CDR3 in DNA: TGCGCCAGCAGCTTGGAACAGAACACAGATACGCAGTATTTT. Translation: CASSLEQNTDTQYF.